One sample yielded the 8 T cell receptor beta chains listed below, sequenced in a study of T cell repertoires in cytomegalovirus infection. No cognate antigen is known for these TCRs. Via MiXCR, TCRdb re-called the reads, giving one row per CDR3 protein. The top ten hold around 13% of the sample, which has around 710,000 distinct CDR3 sequences, about 27% seen once. The sample here was cultured CD8+ T cells from PBMCs, taken from culture after CMV antigen stimulation. The receptors come from a human donor in good health (CMV status not recorded). Some clones in this sample may be carry-over from other donors' samples.

The V and J genes are TRBV19 and TRBJ1-1, with D perhaps matching TRBD1 (6 bases). CDR3 size: 14 residues. In germline, CDR1 is LNHDA, CDR2 SQIVND (reference sequence). V was trimmed by 7 bases and J by 1 base, leaving 13 bases between them. The CDR3, as DNA: TGTGCCAGTACCCTATCGACAGGGAACACTGAAGCTTTCTTT. Its protein product is CASTLSTGNTEAFF. Filled out from reference TRBV19 and TRBJ1-1, the complete variable domain reads DGGITQSPKYLFRKEGQNVTLSCEQNLNHDAMYWYRQDPGQGLRLIYYSQIVNDFQKGDIAEGYSVSREKKESFPLTVTSAQKNPTAFYLCASTLSTGNTEAFFGQGTRLTVV.

The V call is TRBV11-2, the J call TRBJ2-5; D gene ambiguous. The CDR3 sequence is 18 residues long. V was shortened by 1 base and J by 2 bases, with 20 bases between the two germline ends. From germline, CDR1 is SGHAT and CDR2 FQNNGV. The CDR3 sequence is CASSLVFSERRRQETQYF. In DNA, the CDR3 is TGTGCCAGCAGCTTAGTATTCAGTGAGCGACGACGACAAGAGACCCAGTACTTC.

The J gene is TRBJ1-4, the V gene TRBV20-1; tentative D call: TRBD1 (5 bases). This CDR3 contains 12 residues. Trimming took off 5 bases at V and 10 bases at J, with 14 bases between the two ends. Per the germline V gene, CDR1 is DFQATT and CDR2 is SNEGSKA (reference sequence). DNA for the CDR3: TGCAGTGCTCCCTCGGGGGACGGAAAACTGTTTTTT. Its protein is CSAPSGDGKLFF.

This sequence joins TRBV4-1 and TRBJ2-2, with no clear D. The CDR3 is made up of 18 amino acids. The ends were cut back, 3 bases at V and 6 bases at J, with 23 bases in the middle. Germline loops: CDR1 MGHRA, CDR2 YSYEKL. The CDR3 sequence: CASSQDLPDTLSSGELFF. CDR3 DNA sequence: TGCGCCAGCAGCCAGGATCTGCCAGACACTCTGTCGTCCGGGGAGCTGTTTTTT.

There are many counts of this clonotype. This chain connects TRBV7-8 to TRBJ2-1, with 9 bases matching TRBD1. The CDR3 sequence is 16 residues long. The V segment lost 1 base and the J segment 8 bases; nucleotides outside the gene matches: 9. From germline, CDR1 is SGHVS and CDR2 FQNEAQ. The CDR3: CASSLGPGTGRDEQFF. In nucleotides, the CDR3 is TGTGCCAGCAGCTTAGGCCCCGGGACAGGGAGGGATGAGCAGTTCTTC. Drawing the rest from reference TRBV7-8 and TRBJ2-1, the complete variable domain is GAGVSQSPRYKVAKRGQDVALRCDPISGHVSLFWYQQALGQGPEFLTYFQNEAQLDKSGLPSDRFFAERPEGSVSTLKIQRTQQEDSAVYLCASSLGPGTGRDEQFFGPGTRLTVL.

J is TRBJ2-7 and V is TRBV3-1, with a tentative D call TRBD2 (5 bases). The CDR3 consists of 15 residues. Germline V gene sequence: CDR1 LGHDT, CDR2 YNNKEL (reference sequence). Deletions cut 4 bases from V and 1 base from J, with 14 bases between. CDR3 coding DNA: TGTGCCAGCAGCCCAGAAGAGGGATTATCCTACGAGCAGTACTTC. Translation gives CASSPEEGLSYEQYF.

The chain recombines TRBV14 with TRBJ2-7; D remains ambiguous. Germline values: CDR1 SGHDN, CDR2 FVKESK. The CDR3 is 16 amino acids. Trimming pared 1 base from V and 0 bases from J, leaving 13 bases between. The CDR3 nucleotides are TGTGCCAGCAGCCAAGCCCCCCCCCCGGGCTCCTACGAGCAGTACTTC. Protein: CASSQAPPPGSYEQYF. The variable domain in full, with the rest retrieved from reference TRBV14 and TRBJ2-7, is EAGVTQFPSHSVIEKGQTVTLRCDPISGHDNLYWYRRVMGKEIKFLLHFVKESKQDESGMPNNRFLAERTGGTYSTLKVQPAELEDSGVYFCASSQAPPPGSYEQYFGPGTRLTVT.

The chain is built from TRBV2 and TRBJ1-5, with TRBD1 matching over 8 bases. Germline loops: CDR1 SNHLY, CDR2 FYNNEI. V was clipped by 1 base and J by 3 bases; unmatched bases: 8. The CDR3 consists of 17 residues. The CDR3: CASSEEGGQVYNQPQHF. CDR3 DNA: TGTGCCAGCAGTGAAGAGGGGGGACAGGTTTACAATCAGCCCCAGCATTTT.